These 30 T cell receptor beta chains were all obtained from the same sample, sequenced in a study of blood T cell repertoires in COVID-19 (dated by TCRdb to between 2020 and 2021). Library preparation employed the immunoSEQ multiplex PCR assay. The clones in this table, taken by TCRdb from immuneACCESS, are in-frame only. Not every clone is retained; where verified, under half of the shortfall comes from an unresolved V gene, and the cause of the rest is unknown. Across this sample there are 250,000 or so clones, with 80% to 85% seen only once. The ten largest clones represent about 3.4% of the sample. The sequenced sample consisted of PBMCs or T cells enriched from blood (not recorded which). These receptors came from a man aged 50-60 years who had recovered from COVID-19.

J is TRBJ2-5 and V is TRBV5-4; 7 bases align to TRBD1. Germline V lookup: CDR1 SGHNT, CDR2 YYREEE (reference sequence). Trimming removed 9 bases from V and 0 bases from J; junction bases left unmatched: 2. The CDR3 contains 12 residues. The CDR3 DNA sequence: TGTGCCACGACAGGGAACCAAGAGACCCAGTACTTC. This sequence encodes CATTGNQETQYF.

The chain recombines TRBV5-8 with TRBJ2-1, with D tentatively TRBD2 (6 bases). Germline lookup yields CDR1 SGHTS and CDR2 YDEGEE. The V end was cut by 4 bases, the J end by 7 bases, with 24 bases between. CDR3 length: 17 residues. The CDR3 DNA is TGTGCCAGCAGCGGCGGTGGAGGGCAGGCGGTGATGAATGAGCAGTTCTTC. It specifies CASSGGGGQAVMNEQFF.

This clone was seen a single time. The chain couples TRBV4-3 to TRBJ2-5, with D maybe TRBD1 (5 bases). Trimming shortened V by 0 bases and J by 4 bases, and 12 bases separated the two germline ends. The germline gives CDR1 LGHNA, CDR2 YSLEER. This CDR3 has 15 amino acids. Here the CDR3 DNA reads TGCGCCAGCAGCCAAGAGTTCAGGGTTGGAGAGACCCAGTACTTC. It yields the protein CASSQEFRVGETQYF.

The chain uses TRBV28 and TRBJ1-2; TRBD1 might be the D (6 bases). CDR1 and CDR2 from the germline V gene are MDHEN and SYDVKM. V lost 5 bases and J lost 3, with 13 bases in between. CDR3 length equals 14 residues. This CDR3 is CASSPGQSYYGYTF. The CDR3 DNA sequence: TGTGCCAGCAGTCCCGGACAGTCGTACTATGGCTACACCTTC.

This clone was observed a few times. This sequence joins TRBV5-1 and TRBJ2-1; TRBD1 matches at 8 bases. The germline V gene has CDR1 SGHRS and CDR2 YFSETQ. J was trimmed by 7 bases and V by 3 bases; bases with no gene match: 6. This CDR3 spans 14 amino acids. This chain's CDR3 is CASSWGRTGNEQFF. The CDR3 DNA reads as TGCGCCAGCAGCTGGGGTCGGACAGGGAATGAGCAGTTCTTC. Full variable domain (remainder filled in from reference TRBV5-1 and TRBJ2-1): KAGVTQTPRYLIKTRGQQVTLSCSPISGHRSVSWYQQTPGQGLQFLFEYFSETQRNKGNFPGRFSGRQFSNSRSEMNVSTLELGDSALYLCASSWGRTGNEQFFGPGTRLTVL.

This chain uses TRBV6-5 with TRBJ1-1; D is perhaps TRBD1 (5 bases). V lost 0 bases and J 3 bases, leaving 11 bases between the germline ends. The CDR3 extends over 15 amino acids. Germline V gene lookup returns CDR1 MNHEY and CDR2 SVGAGI. This CDR3 is CASSYSGGMDTEAFF. DNA for the CDR3: TGTGCCAGCAGTTACTCGGGGGGTATGGACACTGAAGCTTTCTTT.

V and J are TRBV27 and TRBJ2-7, with 12 bases identical to TRBD2. In germline, CDR1 is MNHEY, CDR2 SMNVEV (reference sequence). The junction had 7 bases not matched to a gene; V was cut back by 4 bases and J by 6 bases. This CDR3 has 15 amino acids. CDR3 loop: CASSSLTSGRLEQYF. CDR3 DNA: TGTGCCAGCAGTTCCTTGACTAGCGGGAGACTCGAGCAGTACTTC.

The chain carries TRBV28 and TRBJ1-5; D is unresolved. Deletions cut 2 bases from V and 2 bases from J, with 19 bases between. The CDR3 is 18 amino acids. Per the germline V gene, CDR1 is MDHEN and CDR2 is SYDVKM. CDR3 in DNA: TGTGCCAGCAGTTTAACGATGCGGGCCGACCTGGGCAATCAGCCCCAGCATTTT. Its translation: CASSLTMRADLGNQPQHF.

This sequence joins TRBV5-6 and TRBJ1-1; a weak D match, TRBD1 (5 bases). CDR3 length: 15 residues. Germline V gene data show CDR1 as SGHDT and CDR2 as YYEEEE. Trimming removed 3 bases at V and 0 bases at J, with 12 bases between. The CDR3 region is CASSSQTELNTEAFF. CDR3 DNA sequence: TGTGCCAGCAGCTCCCAGACAGAATTGAACACTGAAGCTTTCTTT. The entire variable domain, with the rest obtained from reference TRBV5-6 and TRBJ1-1, is as follows: DAGVTQSPTHLIKTRGQQVTLRCSPKSGHDTVSWYQQALGQGPQFIFQYYEEEERQRGNFPDRFSGHQFPNYSSELNVNALLLGDSALYLCASSSQTELNTEAFFGQGTRLTVV.

The chain links TRBV3-1 (or the pseudogene TRBV3-2) to TRBJ1-6; no firm D call. Germline loops: CDR1 LGHDT, CDR2 YNNKEL (reference sequence). The CDR3 has 18 amino acids. The V end lost 2 bases, the J end lost 0 bases, and 14 bases lay between the germline ends. CDR3 nucleotides: TGTGCCAGCAGCCAATTCAACCCACAAGTCTCCTATAATTCACCCCTCCACTTT. Amino acids: CASSQFNPQVSYNSPLHF.

This clone has more than one count but fewer than ten. This sequence joins TRBV3-1 (or the pseudogene TRBV3-2) and TRBJ1-3, with 9 bases identical to TRBD1. CDR3 length: 17 amino acids. Trimming took 2 bases from V and 7 from J; bases not matched to a gene: 12. Germline CDR1 LGHDT, CDR2 YNNKEL (reference sequence). CDR3 in DNA: TGTGCCAGCAGCCAAATACCACAGGGGGCAAGAGGGAACACCATATATTTT. Residues: CASSQIPQGARGNTIYF.

The chain employs TRBV7-8 and TRBJ2-2, with D perhaps TRBD1 (5 bases). The germline V and J ends were trimmed by 2 bases and 1 base, with 8 bases remaining between them. The CDR3 consists of 15 residues. Germline CDR1 is SGHVS and CDR2 is FQNEAQ. The CDR3 region has the DNA TGTGCCAGCAGCTTACAGGGCCAGAACACCGGGGAGCTGTTTTTT. Translated: CASSLQGQNTGELFF.

The chain couples TRBV28 to TRBJ2-1; 9 bases fit TRBD1. There are 16 residues in the CDR3. Germline-derived CDR1 and CDR2 are MDHEN and SYDVKM. V shed 7 bases, J shed 0 bases, and the junction held 7 bases outside the gene matches. The CDR3 DNA reads TGTGCCAGCACCGTAAAACAGGGGGCCTCCTACAATGAGCAGTTCTTC. Protein sequence: CASTVKQGASYNEQFF.

The chain has TRBV5-1 and TRBJ2-1, with 11 bases identical to TRBD2. J gave up 4 bases and V 6 bases, and 6 bases lay outside the gene matches. CDR1 is SGHRS, CDR2 YFSETQ, per germline. The CDR3 consists of 15 residues. For the CDR3, the DNA is TGCGCCAGCACCGTAGCGGGGGGGCCGTACAATGAGCAGTTCTTC. Its translation is CASTVAGGPYNEQFF.

V is TRBV6-5 and J is TRBJ1-2; maybe TRBD1 (6 bases). Germline V CDR1 and CDR2: MNHEY, SVGAGI. Trimming took off 6 bases at V and 2 bases at J, with 10 bases between the two ends. CDR3 size: 13 residues. The chain's CDR3 is CASRTTGNYGYTF. The CDR3 DNA reads as TGTGCCAGCAGAACAACAGGGAACTATGGCTACACCTTC.

The CDR3 sequence: CASSLQVPSYGYTF. In DNA, the CDR3 is TGTGCCAGCAGCCTGCAGGTCCCCTCCTATGGCTACACCTTC. The rearrangement links TRBV5-6 to TRBJ1-2; D is unresolved. The V gene lost 4 bases and the J gene lost 4 bases, with 14 bases spanning the gap. This CDR3 is built from 14 residues. Germline V gene sequence: CDR1 SGHDT, CDR2 YYEEEE. Complete variable domain (other parts from reference TRBV5-6 and TRBJ1-2): DAGVTQSPTHLIKTRGQQVTLRCSPKSGHDTVSWYQQALGQGPQFIFQYYEEEERQRGNFPDRFSGHQFPNYSSELNVNALLLGDSALYLCASSLQVPSYGYTFGSGTRLTVV.

This clone was recorded once. This specimen includes other DNA sequences encoding the same CDR3. V is TRBV6-5 and J is TRBJ1-4, with TRBD1 matching 9 bases. Germline CDR1 and CDR2: MNHEY and SVGAGI. V lost 6 bases, J lost 4 bases, and 6 bases stayed unmatched. This CDR3 region has 15 residues. CDR3 coding DNA: TGTGCCAGCAGACTGCCGGGACAGGGTAATGAAAAACTGTTTTTT. This translates into CASRLPGQGNEKLFF.

V usage is TRBV2 and J usage is TRBJ1-5, with 8 positions matching TRBD1. The germline V gene has CDR1 SNHLY and CDR2 FYNNEI. This CDR3 contains 15 residues. V dropped 7 bases and J dropped 5; count of bases not matched to a gene: 10. In DNA form, the CDR3 reads TGTGCCAGCACCAGGGGGCGAACCGCGGATCAGCCCCAGCATTTT. It yields the protein CASTRGRTADQPQHF.

The sample holds one count of this clone. The chain uses TRBV30 and TRBJ1-4; possible D gene TRBD1, 6 bases. V gave up 2 bases and J gave up 4 bases, with 17 bases separating them. The germline gives CDR1 GTSNPN, CDR2 SVGIG (reference sequence). The CDR3 has 16 amino acids. The CDR3 DNA reads TGTGCCTGGAGTCGATTTTCCGGGACATATAATGAAAAACTGTTTTTT. It encodes CAWSRFSGTYNEKLFF.

The chain joins TRBV6-5 to TRBJ2-7; D is ambiguous. This CDR3 has 15 amino acids. The germline gives CDR1 MNHEY, CDR2 SVGAGI. Trimming cost V 2 bases and J 3 bases, with 14 bases left between them. The CDR3 nucleotides read TGTGCCAGCAGTTACACTGCCGAGAAAAGCTACGAGCAGTACTTC. Translating gives CASSYTAEKSYEQYF.

The chain combines TRBV19 with TRBJ2-1, with 7 bases identical to TRBD1. The trim removed 4 bases at V and 7 bases at J, leaving 10 bases unmatched. This CDR3 spans 15 amino acids. Germline-derived CDR1 and CDR2 are LNHDA and SQIVND (reference sequence). The chain's CDR3 is CASSRSPGQTNEQFF. Here the CDR3 DNA reads TGTGCCAGTAGTAGATCACCGGGACAGACAAATGAGCAGTTCTTC.

This clone was recorded a few times. This chain links TRBV12-3 or TRBV12-4 with TRBJ1-2; possibly TRBD1 for D (6 bases). Deletions cut 6 bases from V and 6 bases from J, with 11 bases between. CDR3 length: 12 residues. The CDR3 spells CASSKTGHGYTF. The CDR3 DNA is TGTGCCAGCAGCAAAACAGGGCATGGCTACACCTTC.

The chain uses TRBV11-1 and TRBJ1-5; 8 bases align to TRBD1. After removal of 5 bases from V and 0 bases from J, the junction contained 3 bases not matched to a gene. The V gene's germline CDR1 is SGHAT and CDR2 FQDESV (reference sequence). There are 15 residues in the CDR3. The CDR3 is CASSPGTGSNQPQHF. The DNA for the CDR3 is TGTGCCAGCAGCCCGGGGACAGGTAGCAATCAGCCCCAGCATTTT.

This chain joins TRBV7-8 and TRBJ1-3; TRBD1 agrees at 7 bases. CDR1 and CDR2 from the germline V gene are SGHVS and FQNEAQ. With V trimmed by 5 bases and J by 2 bases, 9 bases remained unmatched. The CDR3 is 16 amino acids. The CDR3 DNA reads as TGTGCCAGCAGCCCGGGGACAGACCTTCCTGGAAACACCATATATTTT. Residues: CASSPGTDLPGNTIYF.

The V gene is TRBV7-2, the J gene TRBJ2-4; D call uncertain. This CDR3 is 15 amino acids long. Germline V lookup: CDR1 SGHTA, CDR2 FQGNSA. V was shortened by 5 bases and J by 0 bases, with 11 bases between the two germline ends. CDR3 bases: TGTGCCAGCAGCCGCTCCCCGGGAGCCAAAAACATTCAGTACTTC. Its protein product is CASSRSPGAKNIQYF.

The CDR3 DNA reads TGTGCCAGCAGTTTAGGTACGGGAGGAAGTAATGAGCAGTTCTTC. Its translation: CASSLGTGGSNEQFF. This rearrangement joins TRBV27 to TRBJ2-1; 7 nucleotides align to TRBD2. V was clipped by 2 bases and J by 7 bases; unmatched bases: 8. CDR1 and CDR2 from the germline V gene are MNHEY and SMNVEV (reference sequence). The CDR3 runs 15 residues.

The V gene is TRBV6-5, the J gene TRBJ2-7, with no clear D. The CDR3 runs to 12 residues. CDR1 is MNHEY, CDR2 SVGAGI, per germline. V lost 6 bases, J lost 8 bases, and 14 bases lay in between. CDR3 sequence reads: CASSGFISQQYF. CDR3 coding DNA: TGTGCCAGCAGCGGGTTTATTTCCCAGCAGTACTTC.

The chain joins TRBV6-5 to TRBJ1-5, with 9 bases aligning to TRBD1. V shed 4 bases, J shed 4 bases, and the junction held 8 bases outside the gene matches. The CDR3 length is 16 residues. The V gene's germline CDR1 is MNHEY and CDR2 SVGAGI. The CDR3: CASSSQGAMGNQPQHF. The DNA for the CDR3 is TGTGCCAGCAGTTCACAGGGGGCTATGGGGAATCAGCCCCAGCATTTT.

In the case of this clone: At one end the junction does not follow the germline gene, possibly because of a read error. The chain recombines TRBV2 with TRBJ2-3; maybe TRBD1 (6 bases). Germline V gene sequence: CDR1 SNHLY, CDR2 FYNNEI. The CDR3 is made up of 12 amino acids. CDR3 loop: CASRADRTQLDF. The CDR3 bases are TGTGCCAGCAGAGCCGACAGGACCCAATTGGATTTT.

This rearrangement joins TRBV4-2 to TRBJ1-5, with D unresolved. Germline V gene data show CDR1 as LGHNA and CDR2 as YNFKEQ. Trimming took 0 bases from V and 6 from J, leaving 9 bases between them. The CDR3 is 14 residues long. CDR3 in amino acids: CASSQDSGSQPQHF. CDR3 coding DNA: TGTGCCAGCAGCCAAGATTCCGGTAGTCAGCCCCAGCATTTT.